The clone carrying this TCR beta chain came up many times. What it binds is not known. The data stem from a study of breast tumors, draining lymph nodes, adjacent tissues. Overall study results and limits: Tumors had less TCR diversity than lymph nodes, more than nontumor tissue.

TCRdb used MiXCR to reprocess the multiplex PCR reads, holding one entry per CDR3 protein. The sample holds around 70,000 distinct CDR3 sequences, roughly 40% seen once. CDR1 is MGHRA, CDR2 YSYEKL, per germline. Between the trimmed V and J ends, which lost 0 bases and 10 bases, there was a span of 9 bases. The CDR3 runs 13 residues. The specimen was breast tumor tissue. The chain combines TRBV4-1 with TRBJ1-4; the D is unclear. The source of this sequence is a female donor with breast cancer. Some clones in this sample may be carry-over from other donors' samples. The DNA of the CDR3 is TGCGCCAGCAGCCAAGATTTGAAGTCAAAACTGTTTTTT. Translating it yields CASSQDLKSKLFF.